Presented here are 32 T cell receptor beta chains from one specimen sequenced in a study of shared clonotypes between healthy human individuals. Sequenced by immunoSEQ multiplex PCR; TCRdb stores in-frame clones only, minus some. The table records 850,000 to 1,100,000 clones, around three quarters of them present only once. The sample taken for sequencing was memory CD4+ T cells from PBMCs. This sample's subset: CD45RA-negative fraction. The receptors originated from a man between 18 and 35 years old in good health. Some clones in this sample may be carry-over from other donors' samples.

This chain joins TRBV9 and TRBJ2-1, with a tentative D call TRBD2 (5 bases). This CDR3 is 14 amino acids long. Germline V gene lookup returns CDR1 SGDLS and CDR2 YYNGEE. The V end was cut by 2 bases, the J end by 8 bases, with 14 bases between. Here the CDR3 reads CASSVGAGNDEQFF. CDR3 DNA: TGTGCCAGCAGCGTGGGAGCCGGAAACGATGAGCAGTTCTTC.

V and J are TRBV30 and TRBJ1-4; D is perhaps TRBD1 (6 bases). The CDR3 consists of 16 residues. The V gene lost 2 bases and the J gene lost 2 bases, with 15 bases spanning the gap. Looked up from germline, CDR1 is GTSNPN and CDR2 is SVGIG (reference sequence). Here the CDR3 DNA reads TGTGCCTGGAGTCCCCCCCGGGGGGGCACTAATGAAAAACTGTTTTTT. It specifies CAWSPPRGGTNEKLFF.

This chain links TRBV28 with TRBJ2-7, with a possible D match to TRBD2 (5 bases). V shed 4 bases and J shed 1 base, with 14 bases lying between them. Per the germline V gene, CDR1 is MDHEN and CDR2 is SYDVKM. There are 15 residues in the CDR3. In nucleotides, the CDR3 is TGTGCCAGCAGTTCAGTTCGGGGATCATCCTACGAGCAGTACTTC. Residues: CASSSVRGSSYEQYF.

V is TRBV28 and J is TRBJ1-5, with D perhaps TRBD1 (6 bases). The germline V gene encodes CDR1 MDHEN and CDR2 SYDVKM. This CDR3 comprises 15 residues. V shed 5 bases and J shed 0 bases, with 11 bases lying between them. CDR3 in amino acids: CASSPGTISNQPQHF. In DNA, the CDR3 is TGTGCCAGCAGTCCCGGGACAATTAGCAATCAGCCCCAGCATTTT.

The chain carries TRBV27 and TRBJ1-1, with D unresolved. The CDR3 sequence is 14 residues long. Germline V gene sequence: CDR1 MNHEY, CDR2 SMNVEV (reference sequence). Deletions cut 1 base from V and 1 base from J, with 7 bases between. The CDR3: CASSLYSPNTEAFF. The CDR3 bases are TGTGCCAGCAGTTTATATTCCCCGAACACTGAAGCTTTCTTT.

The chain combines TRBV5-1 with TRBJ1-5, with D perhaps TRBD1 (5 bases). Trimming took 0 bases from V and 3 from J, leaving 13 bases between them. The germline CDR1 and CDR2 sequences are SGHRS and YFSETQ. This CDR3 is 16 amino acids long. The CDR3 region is CASSLGVRGTNQPQHF. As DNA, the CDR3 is TGCGCCAGCAGCTTGGGTGTTCGGGGGACCAATCAGCCCCAGCATTTT.

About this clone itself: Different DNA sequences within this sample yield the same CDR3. The CDR3 region is CASSLSRYEQYF. The DNA for the CDR3 is TGTGCCAGCAGTTTATCACGGTACGAGCAGTACTTC. The genes are TRBV28 and TRBJ2-7; D gene unclear. V lost 1 base, J lost 4 bases, and 5 bases lay in between. This CDR3 spans 12 amino acids. Germline V CDR1 and CDR2: MDHEN, SYDVKM.

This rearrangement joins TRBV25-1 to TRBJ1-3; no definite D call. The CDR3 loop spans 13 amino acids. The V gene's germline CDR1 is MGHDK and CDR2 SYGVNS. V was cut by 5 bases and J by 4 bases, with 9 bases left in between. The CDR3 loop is CASSPTGGNTIYF. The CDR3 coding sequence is TGTGCCAGCAGTCCCACGGGAGGAAACACCATATATTTT.

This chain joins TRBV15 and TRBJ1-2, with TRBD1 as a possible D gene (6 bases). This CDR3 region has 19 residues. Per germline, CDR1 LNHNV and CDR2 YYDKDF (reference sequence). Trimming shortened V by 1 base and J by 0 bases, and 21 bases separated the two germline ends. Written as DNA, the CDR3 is TGTGCCACCAGCAGAGGTCGGGGGCCAGGGGCTAACTCTAACTATGGCTACACCTTC. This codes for CATSRGRGPGANSNYGYTF.

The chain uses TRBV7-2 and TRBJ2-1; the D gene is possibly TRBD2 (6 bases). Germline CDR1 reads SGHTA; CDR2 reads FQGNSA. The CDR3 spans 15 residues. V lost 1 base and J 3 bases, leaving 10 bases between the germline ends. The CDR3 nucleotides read TGTGCCAGCAGCTTAGAACGCGGGAACTACAATGAGCAGTTCTTC. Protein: CASSLERGNYNEQFF.

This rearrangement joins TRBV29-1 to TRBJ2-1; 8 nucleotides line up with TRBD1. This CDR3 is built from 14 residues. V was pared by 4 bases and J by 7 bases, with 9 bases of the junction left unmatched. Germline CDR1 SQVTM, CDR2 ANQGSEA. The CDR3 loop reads CSVGAGGARNEQFF. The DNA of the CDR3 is TGCAGCGTTGGAGCAGGGGGCGCTCGGAATGAGCAGTTCTTC.

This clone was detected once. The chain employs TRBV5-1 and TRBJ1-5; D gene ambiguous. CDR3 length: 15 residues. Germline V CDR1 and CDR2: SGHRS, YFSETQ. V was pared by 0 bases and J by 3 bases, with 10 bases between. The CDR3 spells CASSLDGSANQPQHF. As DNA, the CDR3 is TGCGCCAGCAGCTTGGATGGGAGCGCCAATCAGCCCCAGCATTTT.

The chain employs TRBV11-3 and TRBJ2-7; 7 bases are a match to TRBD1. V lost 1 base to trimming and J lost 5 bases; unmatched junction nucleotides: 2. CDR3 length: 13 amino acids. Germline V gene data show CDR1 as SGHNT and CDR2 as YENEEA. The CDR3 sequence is CASSLGQGDEQYF. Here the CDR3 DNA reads TGTGCCAGCAGCTTAGGGCAGGGGGACGAGCAGTACTTC.

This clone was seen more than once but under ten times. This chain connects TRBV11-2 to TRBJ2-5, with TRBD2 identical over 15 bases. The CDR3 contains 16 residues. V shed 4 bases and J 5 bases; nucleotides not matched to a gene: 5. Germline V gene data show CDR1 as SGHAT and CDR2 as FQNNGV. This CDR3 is CASSSWTSGRAETQYF. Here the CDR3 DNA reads TGTGCCAGCAGCTCGTGGACTAGCGGGAGGGCGGAGACCCAGTACTTC.

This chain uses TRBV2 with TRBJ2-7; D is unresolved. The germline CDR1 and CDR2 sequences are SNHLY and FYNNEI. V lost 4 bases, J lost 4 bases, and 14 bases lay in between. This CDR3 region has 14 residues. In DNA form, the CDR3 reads TGTGCCAGCAGTGCAGGCGAGACCCTTTACGAGCAGTACTTC. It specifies CASSAGETLYEQYF. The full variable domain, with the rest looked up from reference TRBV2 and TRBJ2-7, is EPEVTQTPSHQVTQMGQEVILRCVPISNHLYFYWYRQILGQKVEFLVSFYNNEISEKSEIFDDQFSVERPDGSNFTLKIRSTKLEDSAMYFCASSAGETLYEQYFGPGTRLTVT.

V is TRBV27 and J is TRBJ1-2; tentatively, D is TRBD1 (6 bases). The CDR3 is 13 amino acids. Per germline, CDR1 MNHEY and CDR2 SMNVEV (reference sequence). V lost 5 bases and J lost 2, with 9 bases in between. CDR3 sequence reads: CASSGQINYGYTF. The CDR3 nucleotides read TGTGCCAGCAGTGGACAGATCAACTATGGCTACACCTTC.

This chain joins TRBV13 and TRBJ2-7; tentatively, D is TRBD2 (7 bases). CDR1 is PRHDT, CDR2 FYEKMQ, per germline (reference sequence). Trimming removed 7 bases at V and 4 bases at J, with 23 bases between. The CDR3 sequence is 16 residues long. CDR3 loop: CASTGGTGGSGYEQYF. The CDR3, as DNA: TGTGCCAGCACCGGGGGCACGGGCGGGAGTGGGTACGAGCAGTACTTC.

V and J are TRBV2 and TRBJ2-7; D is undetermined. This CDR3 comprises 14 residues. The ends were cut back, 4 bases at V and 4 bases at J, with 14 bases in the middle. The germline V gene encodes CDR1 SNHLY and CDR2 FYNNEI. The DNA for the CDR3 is TGTGCCAGCAGTGCGGCGCGACCGCCTTACGAGCAGTACTTC. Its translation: CASSAARPPYEQYF.

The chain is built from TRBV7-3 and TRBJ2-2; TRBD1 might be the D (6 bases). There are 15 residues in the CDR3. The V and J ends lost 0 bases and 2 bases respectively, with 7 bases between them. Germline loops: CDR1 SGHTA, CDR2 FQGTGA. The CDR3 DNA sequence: TGTGCCAGCAGCTTAACGGGACACAACACCGGGGAGCTGTTTTTT. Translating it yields CASSLTGHNTGELFF. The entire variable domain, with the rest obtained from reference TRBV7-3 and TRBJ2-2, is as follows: GAGVSQTPSNKVTEKGKYVELRCDPISGHTALYWYRQSLGQGPEFLIYFQGTGAADDSGLPNDRFFAVRPEGSVSTLKIQRTERGDSAVYLCASSLTGHNTGELFFGEGSRLTVL.

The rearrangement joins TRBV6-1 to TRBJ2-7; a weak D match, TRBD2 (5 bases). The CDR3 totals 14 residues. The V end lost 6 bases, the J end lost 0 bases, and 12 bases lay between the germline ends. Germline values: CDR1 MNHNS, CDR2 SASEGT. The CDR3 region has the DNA TGTGCCAGCAGGCTGGAGGACCCCTCCTACGAGCAGTACTTC. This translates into CASRLEDPSYEQYF.

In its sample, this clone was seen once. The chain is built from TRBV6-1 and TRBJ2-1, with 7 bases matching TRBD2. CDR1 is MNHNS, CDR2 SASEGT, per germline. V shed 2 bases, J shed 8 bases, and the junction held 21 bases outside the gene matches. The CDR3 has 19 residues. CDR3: CASSELRPSGHRPLHEQFF. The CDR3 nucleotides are TGTGCCAGCAGTGAATTACGTCCTAGCGGACACCGTCCTTTACATGAGCAGTTCTTC.

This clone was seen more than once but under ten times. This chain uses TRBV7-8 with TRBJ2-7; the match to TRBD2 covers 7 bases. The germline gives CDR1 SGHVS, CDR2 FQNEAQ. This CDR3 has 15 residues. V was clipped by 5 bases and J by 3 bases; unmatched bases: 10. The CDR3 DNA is TGTGCCAGCAGCCAACAAGGACTAGGAGTCTACGAGCAGTACTTC. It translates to CASSQQGLGVYEQYF.

CDR3 sequence reads: CASTDFRGQETQYF. CDR3 nucleotide sequence: TGTGCCAGCACCGACTTCAGGGGTCAAGAGACCCAGTACTTC. The gene calls are TRBV5-5 and TRBJ2-5; D might be TRBD1 (6 bases). Germline V gene sequence: CDR1 SGHKS, CDR2 YYEKEE (reference sequence). CDR3 size: 14 residues. Trimming pared 6 bases from V and 2 bases from J, leaving 14 bases between.

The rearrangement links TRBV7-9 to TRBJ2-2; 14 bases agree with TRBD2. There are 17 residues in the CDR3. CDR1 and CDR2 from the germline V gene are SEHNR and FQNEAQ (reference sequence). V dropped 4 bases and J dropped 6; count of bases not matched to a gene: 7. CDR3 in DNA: TGTGCCAGCAGCTCACAGACTAGCGGGAGGGCCTCCGGGGAGCTGTTTTTT. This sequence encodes CASSSQTSGRASGELFF.

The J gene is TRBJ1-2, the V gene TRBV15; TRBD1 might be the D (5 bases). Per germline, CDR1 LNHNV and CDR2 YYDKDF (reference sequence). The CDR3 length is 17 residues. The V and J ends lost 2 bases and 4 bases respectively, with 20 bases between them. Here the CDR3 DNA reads TGTGCCACCAGCAGACCCACGGTCCAGGGCTCAACCTATGGCTACACCTTC. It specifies CATSRPTVQGSTYGYTF.

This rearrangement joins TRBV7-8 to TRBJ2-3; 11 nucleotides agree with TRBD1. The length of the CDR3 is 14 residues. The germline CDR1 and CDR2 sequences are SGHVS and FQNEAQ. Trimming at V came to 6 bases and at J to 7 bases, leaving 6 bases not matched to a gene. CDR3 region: CASSKDRGRNTQYF. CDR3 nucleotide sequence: TGTGCCAGCAGTAAGGACAGGGGGCGTAATACGCAGTATTTT. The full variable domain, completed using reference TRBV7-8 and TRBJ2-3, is GAGVSQSPRYKVAKRGQDVALRCDPISGHVSLFWYQQALGQGPEFLTYFQNEAQLDKSGLPSDRFFAERPEGSVSTLKIQRTQQEDSAVYLCASSKDRGRNTQYFGPGTRLTVL.

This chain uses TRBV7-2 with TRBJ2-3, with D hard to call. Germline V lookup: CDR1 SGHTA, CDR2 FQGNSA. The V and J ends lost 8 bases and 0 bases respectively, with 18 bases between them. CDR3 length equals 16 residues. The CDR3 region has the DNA TGTGCCAGCCTCAAGGACGCGACAACTAGCACAGATACGCAGTATTTT. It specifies CASLKDATTSTDTQYF.

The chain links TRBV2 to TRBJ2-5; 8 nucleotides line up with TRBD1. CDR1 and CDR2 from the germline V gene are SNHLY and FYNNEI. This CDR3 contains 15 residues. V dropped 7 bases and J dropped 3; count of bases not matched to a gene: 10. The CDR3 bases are TGTGCCAGCACCCGGCTGGGGACAGGAGAAGAGACCCAGTACTTC. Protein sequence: CASTRLGTGEETQYF.

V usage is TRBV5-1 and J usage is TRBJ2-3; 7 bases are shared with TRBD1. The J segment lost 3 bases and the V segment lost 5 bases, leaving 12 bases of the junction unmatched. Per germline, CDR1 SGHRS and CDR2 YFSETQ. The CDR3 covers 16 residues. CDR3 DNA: TGCGCCAGCAGGCCGGATTGGGACAGAGGTACAGATACGCAGTATTTT. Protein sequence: CASRPDWDRGTDTQYF.

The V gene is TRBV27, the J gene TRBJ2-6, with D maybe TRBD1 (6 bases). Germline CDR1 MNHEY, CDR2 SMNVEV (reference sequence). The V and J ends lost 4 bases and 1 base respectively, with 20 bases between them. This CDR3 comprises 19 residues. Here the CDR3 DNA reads TGTGCCAGCAGTTCCCTCCTGGACAGAGATCCTTCTGGGGCCAACGTCCTGACTTTC. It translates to CASSSLLDRDPSGANVLTF.

CDR3 nucleotide sequence: TGTGCCAGCAGTTCCCCAACTGGGTACGAGCAGTACTTC. Protein: CASSSPTGYEQYF. The V gene is TRBV28, the J gene TRBJ2-7, with unresolved D. The CDR3 runs 13 residues. V lost 4 bases and J 4 bases, leaving 11 bases between the germline ends. Germline values: CDR1 MDHEN, CDR2 SYDVKM.

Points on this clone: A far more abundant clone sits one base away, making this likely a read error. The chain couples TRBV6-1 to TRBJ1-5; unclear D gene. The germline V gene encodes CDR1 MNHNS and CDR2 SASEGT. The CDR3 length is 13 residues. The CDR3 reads CASSLEGSQPHHF. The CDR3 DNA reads TGTGCCAGCAGTTTAGAGGGATCTCAGCCCCATCATTTT.